This TCR beta chain derives from a study of blood T cell repertoires in COVID-19. Per the original data handling: Counts of nucleated cells, estimated from reference gene primer amplification, were obtained. Only in-frame clones appear in the TCRdb table, and some are missing; sequencing was by immunoSEQ multiplex PCR. That table is the source of V, J and clone size, and D and trimming were worked out from the DNA. The table has about 160,000 clones, over 80% seen once. Sequencing input: peripheral blood. The source of this sequence is a woman in her sixties or seventies who had recovered from COVID-19.

The CDR3 DNA reads TGTGCCAGCAGCCTCTGGACTAGCGGGGGCCAAGAGACCCAGTACTTC. This sequence encodes CASSLWTSGGQETQYF. V gene TRBV3-1 (or the pseudogene TRBV3-2) combines with J gene TRBJ2-5, with 13 bases lining up with TRBD2. The V and J ends lost 4 bases and 1 base, in that order; junction bases with no gene match: 3. The CDR3 covers 16 residues. From germline, CDR1 is LGHDT and CDR2 YNNKEL (reference sequence).